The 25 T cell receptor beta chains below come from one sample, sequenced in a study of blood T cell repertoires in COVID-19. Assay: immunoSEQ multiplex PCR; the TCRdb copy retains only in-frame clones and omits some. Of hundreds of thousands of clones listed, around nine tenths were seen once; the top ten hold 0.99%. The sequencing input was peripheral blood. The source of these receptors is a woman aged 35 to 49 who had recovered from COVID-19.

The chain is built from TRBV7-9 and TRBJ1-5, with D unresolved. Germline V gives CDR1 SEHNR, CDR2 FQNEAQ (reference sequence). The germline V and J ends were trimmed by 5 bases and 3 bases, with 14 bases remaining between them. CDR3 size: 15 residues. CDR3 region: CASSPVAGPNQPQHF. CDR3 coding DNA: TGTGCCAGCAGCCCTGTTGCGGGCCCCAATCAGCCCCAGCATTTT.

CDR3 nucleotide sequence: TGTGCCAGCAGTTTCCGGACAGGGGGTGAAAAACTGTTTTTT. Translating it yields CASSFRTGGEKLFF. The chain joins TRBV27 to TRBJ1-4, with 10 nucleotides matching TRBD1. Germline V gives CDR1 MNHEY, CDR2 SMNVEV (reference sequence). CDR3 length: 14 residues. J was trimmed by 7 bases and V by 3 bases; bases with no gene match: 2.

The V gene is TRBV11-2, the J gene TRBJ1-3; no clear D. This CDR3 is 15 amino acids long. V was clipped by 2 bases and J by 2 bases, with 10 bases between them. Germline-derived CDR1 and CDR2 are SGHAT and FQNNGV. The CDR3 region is CASSLRAGTGNTIYF. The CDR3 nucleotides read TGTGCCAGCAGCTTAAGAGCCGGGACTGGAAACACCATATATTTT.

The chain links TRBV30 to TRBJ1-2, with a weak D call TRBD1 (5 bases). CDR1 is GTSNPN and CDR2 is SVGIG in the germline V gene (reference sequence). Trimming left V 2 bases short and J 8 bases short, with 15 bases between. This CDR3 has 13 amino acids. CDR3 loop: CAWSSWEGRGYTF. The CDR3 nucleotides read TGTGCCTGGAGTAGTTGGGAGGGACGGGGCTACACCTTC. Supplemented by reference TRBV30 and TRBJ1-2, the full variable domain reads SQTIHQWPATLVQPVGSPLSLECTVEGTSNPNLYWYRQAAGRGLQLLFYSVGIGQISSEVPQNLSASRPQDRQFILSSKKLLLSDSGFYLCAWSSWEGRGYTFGSGTRLTVV.

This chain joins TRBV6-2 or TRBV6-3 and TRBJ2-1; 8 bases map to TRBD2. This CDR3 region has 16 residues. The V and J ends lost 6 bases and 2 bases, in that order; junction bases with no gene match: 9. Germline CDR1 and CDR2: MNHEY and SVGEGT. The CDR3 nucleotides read TGTGCCAGCAGCATTCCGGGACTAGGGGCCTACAATGAGCAGTTCTTC. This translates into CASSIPGLGAYNEQFF.

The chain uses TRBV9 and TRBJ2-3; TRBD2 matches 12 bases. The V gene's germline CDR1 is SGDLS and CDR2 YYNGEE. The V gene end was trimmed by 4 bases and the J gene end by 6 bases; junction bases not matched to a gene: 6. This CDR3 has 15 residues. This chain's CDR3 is CASSPLAGGGDTQYF. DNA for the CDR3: TGTGCCAGCAGCCCCCTAGCGGGAGGGGGGGATACGCAGTATTTT. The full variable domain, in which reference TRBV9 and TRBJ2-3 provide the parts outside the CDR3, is DSGVTQTPKHLITATGQRVTLRCSPRSGDLSVYWYQQSLDQGLQFLIQYYNGEERAKGNILERFSAQQFPDLHSELNLSSLELGDSALYFCASSPLAGGGDTQYFGPGTRLTVL.

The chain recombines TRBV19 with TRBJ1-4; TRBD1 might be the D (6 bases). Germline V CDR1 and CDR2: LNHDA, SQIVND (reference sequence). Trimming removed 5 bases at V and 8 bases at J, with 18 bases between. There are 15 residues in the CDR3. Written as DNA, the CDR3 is TGTGCCAGTAGTCTCCGTGGGGGCGCGTGGGAAAAACTGTTTTTT. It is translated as CASSLRGGAWEKLFF.

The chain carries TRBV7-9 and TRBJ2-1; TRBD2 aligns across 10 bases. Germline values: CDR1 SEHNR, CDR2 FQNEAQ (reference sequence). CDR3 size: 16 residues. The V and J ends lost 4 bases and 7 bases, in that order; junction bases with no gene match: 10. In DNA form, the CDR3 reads TGTGCCAGCAGCTCATCCCCTAGCGGGAGAGTGAATGAGCAGTTCTTC. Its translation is CASSSSPSGRVNEQFF.

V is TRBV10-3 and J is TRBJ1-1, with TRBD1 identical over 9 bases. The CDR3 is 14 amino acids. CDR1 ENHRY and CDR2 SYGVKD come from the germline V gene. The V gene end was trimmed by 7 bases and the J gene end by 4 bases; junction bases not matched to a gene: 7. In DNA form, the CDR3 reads TGTGCCATCACCCGACAGGGGGGAGGCACTGAAGCTTTCTTT. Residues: CAITRQGGGTEAFF.

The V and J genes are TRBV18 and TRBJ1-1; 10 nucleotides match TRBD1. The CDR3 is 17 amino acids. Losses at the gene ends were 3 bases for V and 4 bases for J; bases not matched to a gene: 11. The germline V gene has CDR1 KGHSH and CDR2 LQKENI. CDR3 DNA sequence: TGTGCCAGCTCACCCCTCCCGGGACAGGGGTTCATCACTGAAGCTTTCTTT. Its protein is CASSPLPGQGFITEAFF. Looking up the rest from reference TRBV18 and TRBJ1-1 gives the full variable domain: NAGVMQNPRHLVRRRGQEARLRCSPMKGHSHVYWYRQLPEEGLKFMVYLQKENIIDESGMPKERFSAEFPKEGPSILRIQQVVRGDSAAYFCASSPLPGQGFITEAFFGQGTRLTVV.

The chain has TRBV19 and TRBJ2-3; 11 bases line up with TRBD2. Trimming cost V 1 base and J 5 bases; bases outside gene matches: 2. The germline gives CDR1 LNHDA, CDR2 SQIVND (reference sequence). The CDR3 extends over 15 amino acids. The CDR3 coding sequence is TGTGCCAGTAGTATAGGACTAGCGGGAATAGATACGCAGTATTTT. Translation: CASSIGLAGIDTQYF.

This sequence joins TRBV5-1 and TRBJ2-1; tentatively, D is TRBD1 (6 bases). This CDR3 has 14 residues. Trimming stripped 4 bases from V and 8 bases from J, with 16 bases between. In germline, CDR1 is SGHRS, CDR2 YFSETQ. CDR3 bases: TGCGCCAGCAGCCCGGGACACCCAATAGATGAGCAGTTCTTC. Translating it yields CASSPGHPIDEQFF.

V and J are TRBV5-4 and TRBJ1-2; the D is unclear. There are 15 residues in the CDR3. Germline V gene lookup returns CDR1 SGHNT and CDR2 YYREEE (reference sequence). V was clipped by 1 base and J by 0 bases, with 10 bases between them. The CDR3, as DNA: TGTGCCAGCAGCTTGTCGGCGGGTGCTAACTATGGCTACACCTTC. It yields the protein CASSLSAGANYGYTF.

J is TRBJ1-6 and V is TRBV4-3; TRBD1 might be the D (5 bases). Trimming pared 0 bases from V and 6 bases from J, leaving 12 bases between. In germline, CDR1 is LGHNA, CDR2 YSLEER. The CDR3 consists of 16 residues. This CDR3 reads CASSQDPGVGNSPLHF. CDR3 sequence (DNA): TGCGCCAGCAGCCAAGATCCGGGGGTGGGTAATTCACCCCTCCACTTT.

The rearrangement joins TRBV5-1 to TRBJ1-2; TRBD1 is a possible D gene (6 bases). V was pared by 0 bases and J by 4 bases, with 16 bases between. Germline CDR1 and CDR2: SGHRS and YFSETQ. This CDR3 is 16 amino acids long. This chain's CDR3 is CASSLVDPADSYGYTF. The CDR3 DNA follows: TGCGCCAGCAGCTTGGTCGATCCCGCGGACAGCTATGGCTACACCTTC.

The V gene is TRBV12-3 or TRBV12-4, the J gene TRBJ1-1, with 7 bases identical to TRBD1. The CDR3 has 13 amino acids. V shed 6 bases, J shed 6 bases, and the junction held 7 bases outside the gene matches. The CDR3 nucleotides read TGTGCCAGCAGGCCTACAGGGGAAGCTGAAGCTTTCTTT. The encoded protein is CASRPTGEAEAFF.

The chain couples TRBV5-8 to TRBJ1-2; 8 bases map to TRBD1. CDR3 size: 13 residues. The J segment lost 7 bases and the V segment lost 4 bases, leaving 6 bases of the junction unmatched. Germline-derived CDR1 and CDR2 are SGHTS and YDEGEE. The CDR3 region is CASSLTGAGGYTF. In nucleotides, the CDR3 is TGTGCCAGCAGCCTGACAGGGGCTGGTGGCTACACCTTC.

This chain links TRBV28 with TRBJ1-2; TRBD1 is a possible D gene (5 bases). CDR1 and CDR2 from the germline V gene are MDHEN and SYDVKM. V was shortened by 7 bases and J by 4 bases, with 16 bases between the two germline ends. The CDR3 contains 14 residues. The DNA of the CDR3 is TGTGCCAGCACCACGTTCGGGGGGGTCTATGGCTACACCTTC. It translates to CASTTFGGVYGYTF.

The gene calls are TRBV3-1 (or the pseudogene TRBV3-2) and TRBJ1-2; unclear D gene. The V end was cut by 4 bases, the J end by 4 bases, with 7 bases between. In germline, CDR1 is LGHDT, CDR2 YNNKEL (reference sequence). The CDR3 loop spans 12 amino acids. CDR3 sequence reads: CASSRGTYGYTF. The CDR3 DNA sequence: TGTGCCAGCAGCCGAGGTACCTATGGCTACACCTTC.

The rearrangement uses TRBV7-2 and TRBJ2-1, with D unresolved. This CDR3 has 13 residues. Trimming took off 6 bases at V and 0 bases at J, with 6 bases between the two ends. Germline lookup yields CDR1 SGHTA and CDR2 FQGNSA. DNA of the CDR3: TGTGCCAGCAGGAATAGCTCCTACAATGAGCAGTTCTTC. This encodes CASRNSSYNEQFF.

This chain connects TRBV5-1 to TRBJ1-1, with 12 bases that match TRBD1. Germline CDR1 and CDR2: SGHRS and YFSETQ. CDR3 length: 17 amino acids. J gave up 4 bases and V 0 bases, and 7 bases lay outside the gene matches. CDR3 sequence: CASSLGGTGGVGTEAFF. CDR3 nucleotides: TGCGCCAGCAGCTTGGGAGGGACAGGGGGCGTCGGCACTGAAGCTTTCTTT.

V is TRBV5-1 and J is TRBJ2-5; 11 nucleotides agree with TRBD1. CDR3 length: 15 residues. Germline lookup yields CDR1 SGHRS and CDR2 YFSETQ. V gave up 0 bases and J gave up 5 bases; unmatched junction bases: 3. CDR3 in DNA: TGCGCCAGCAGCTTGGATGGGACAGGGGGTGAGACCCAGTACTTC. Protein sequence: CASSLDGTGGETQYF.

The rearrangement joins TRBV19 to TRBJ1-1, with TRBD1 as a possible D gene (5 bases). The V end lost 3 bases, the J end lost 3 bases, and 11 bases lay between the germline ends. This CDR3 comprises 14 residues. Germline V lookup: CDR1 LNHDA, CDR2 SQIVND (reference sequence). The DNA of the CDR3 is TGTGCCAGTAGTATCCGGGGGGTAGACACTGAAGCTTTCTTT. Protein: CASSIRGVDTEAFF.

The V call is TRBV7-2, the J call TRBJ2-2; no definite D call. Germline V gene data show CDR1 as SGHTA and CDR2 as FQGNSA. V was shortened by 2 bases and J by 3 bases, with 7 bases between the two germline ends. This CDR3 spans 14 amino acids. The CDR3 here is CASSLRRYTGELFF. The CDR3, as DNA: TGTGCCAGCAGCTTACGCAGATACACCGGGGAGCTGTTTTTT. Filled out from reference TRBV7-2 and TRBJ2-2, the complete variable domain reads GAGVSQSPSNKVTEKGKDVELRCDPISGHTALYWYRQSLGQGLEFLIYFQGNSAPDKSGLPSDRFSAERTGGSVSTLTIQRTQQEDSAVYLCASSLRRYTGELFFGEGSRLTVL.

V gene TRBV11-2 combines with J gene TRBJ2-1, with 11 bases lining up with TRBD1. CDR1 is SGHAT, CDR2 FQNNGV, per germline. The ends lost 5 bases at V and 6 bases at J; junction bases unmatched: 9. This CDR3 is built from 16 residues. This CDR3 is CASSQIGQGAFNEQFF. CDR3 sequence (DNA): TGTGCCAGCAGCCAAATAGGACAGGGGGCCTTCAATGAGCAGTTCTTC.